Sequencing of this T cell receptor (beta chain) was carried out in a study of blood T cells in healthy people across ages (dated by TCRdb to about 2015). Notes on the research overall: In model experiments, template switching captured roughly one uniquely barcoded TCR beta cDNA molecule for every two T cells. Using deep sequencing normalized with unique cDNA molecular identifiers, the study measured how TCR beta repertoire diversity changes with age. Four age groups were formed from the donors: young (average about 15 years), middle-aged (just under 40), aged (under 70) and long-lived (around 82). The study analyzed two additional independent replicas of 1 million unique cDNA reads from the same blood draw for two donors, one aged 18 to 29 and one aged 80 or older.

The investigation overall reported the following: Observed TCR beta diversity per million T cells fell roughly linearly with age, and a significant reduction was already apparent by age around 39. Because donor CMV infection status was unknown, age-related changes in expanded clonotypes were potentially confounded. Because profiling used bulk unsorted PBMCs, naive and antigen-experienced compartments could not be compared conclusively. Total diversity estimates from one million sequenced T cells were considered lower bounds and underestimates. There was a strong correlation between observed TCR beta diversity and the percentage of naive T cells measured by flow cytometry. Compared with the aged group, the long-lived group had more naive CD4+ T cells, fewer expanded clones and increased TCR diversity, suggesting age selection.

Donors were under 40 systemically healthy Caucasian individuals from Russia aged roughly 6 to 95 years. Approximately 11 milliliters of peripheral blood were drawn from each donor into EDTA-treated Vacutainer tubes. Ficoll-Paque density-gradient centrifugation was used to isolate PBMCs, with at least 7 million per sample. Total RNA, at least 6 micrograms per sample, was extracted from PBMCs with Trizol reagent. For every donor, flow cytometry on a PBMC aliquot measured the percentage of naive CD45RAhigh/CD27high T cells. Only a few counts were recorded for this clonotype. Its binding antigen is unknown. No per-base quality is available; no much larger clone lies one base away. CDR1 and CDR2, per the germline V gene, are SGHTA and FQGNSA. The CDR3 sequence holds 12 residues, the cysteine and phenylalanine included. Of the read, only the CDR3 DNA is kept; its 36 bases are in frame from base 1. Receptor amplification or capture employed 5' RACE. Sequencer: Illumina HiSeq 2500. The second PCR ran for about 6 to 11 cycles and used a J-beta primer mix along with a sample-barcoded 5' primer. Each TCR beta cDNA molecule received a unique molecular identifier from a template-switch 5' adaptor carrying 12 random nucleotides. At least 2.5 million CDR3-containing paired-end reads were obtained from each sample. First-strand cDNA synthesis was performed from all RNA using the Mint cDNA synthesis kit, with priming by a TRBC-specific oligonucleotide. Following uracil-DNA glycosylase treatment, all cDNA underwent a first 18-cycle PCR with the universal primers M1SS and BC2_uni_R. On the study's bioinformatics: Each sample was normalized by randomly selecting 1 million high-quality reads, each carrying a distinct molecular identifier. Reads with shared molecular identifiers were discarded instead of being binned into consensus sequences. MiTCR, with a Q25 quality threshold and the strictest error-elimination algorithm, was used for CDR3 identification, clonotype clustering and error correction. Lower-bound total TCR beta diversity was estimated with a nonparametric unseen species model using Euler transformation. The public sequencing data were trimmed at Q25 with fastp and processed into clonotypes with MiXCR by TCRdb, which kept only in-frame beta chains. Rows are combined by CDR3 protein, so each entry shows the most common genes and DNA. TCRdb, rather than the study authors, made the V and J calls. Present in this sample are roughly 1,100,000 distinct CDR3 sequences, less than 25% of which were seen just once. The ten largest clones capture 0.65% to 0.75% of the sample.

This sample was also put to use in a study of T cells of mothers and their children. The second publication reports: The donors were nine systemically healthy Caucasian individuals, made up of three mothers and their six children. cDNA synthesis used all of the extracted RNA, with roughly 1.5 ug of RNA in each 15 ul reaction. In the second PCR, sample barcodes and 2-4 random nucleotides were introduced via the M1S primer. Over 8.5 million TCR beta CDR3 reads were obtained for each mother, and about 3 million reads were obtained for each child. TCR recombination output is similarly shaped by thymic selection in related and unrelated pairs, with a minor effect exerted by inherited differences. Related mother-child pairs always showed normalized repertoire overlap that was slightly higher than in unrelated mother-child pairs, though the difference was never significant. No persistent microchimeric T cell clones were detected, at a sensitivity of approximately 100 clones per million clonotypes. Deep NGS was used in the study to compare the TCR beta repertoires of mothers and children and to look for features that separate related mother-child pairs from unrelated individuals. Mothers averaged approximately 41 +/- 4 years of age and children averaged around 10 +/- 4 years. After adapters were ligated using NEBNext reagents, the libraries underwent 100+100 nt paired-end sequencing on an Illumina HiSeq 2000. To avoid cross-contamination, the mother libraries and the child libraries were prepared a month apart and sequenced in separate runs. For each donor, somewhere between roughly 450,000 and 2,200,000 distinct TCR beta clonotypes were identified. Naive TCR beta clonotypes were estimated from low-frequency clonotypes matched to each donor's FACS-determined naive share, without sorting.

Here the chain combines TRBV7-2 and TRBJ2-5; the D gene is unclear. Matching the DNA end better, TRBJ2-1 makes the J call doubtful. Source material: blood. This sequence originates from a girl aged 2-10 years in good health. The DNA sequence is TGTGCCAGCAGCTTACTGGGATGGGAGCAGTTCTTC. Translation gives CASSLLGWEQFF.